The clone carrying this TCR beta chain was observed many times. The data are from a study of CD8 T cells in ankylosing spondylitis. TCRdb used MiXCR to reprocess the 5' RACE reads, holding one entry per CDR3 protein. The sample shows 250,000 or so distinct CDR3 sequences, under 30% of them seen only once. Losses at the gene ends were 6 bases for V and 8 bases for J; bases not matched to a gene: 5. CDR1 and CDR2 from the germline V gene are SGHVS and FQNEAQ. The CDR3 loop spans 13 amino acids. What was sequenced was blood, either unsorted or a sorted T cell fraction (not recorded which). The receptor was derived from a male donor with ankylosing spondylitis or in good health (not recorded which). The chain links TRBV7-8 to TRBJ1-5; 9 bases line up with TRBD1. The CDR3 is CASRGQGSEPQHF. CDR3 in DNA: TGTGCCAGCAGAGGACAGGGGTCGGAGCCCCAGCATTTT.